The clone carrying this T cell receptor (beta chain) appeared many times. Each CDR3 protein is one row after TCRdb ran MiXCR on the reads. The table shows some 10,000 distinct CDR3 sequences, with around 20% occurring only once. These data originate in a study of lung T cells in sarcoidosis with Löfgren's syndrome. Trimming at V came to 6 bases and at J to 3 bases, leaving 3 bases not matched to a gene. The CDR3 extends over 13 amino acids. Germline assignment: CDR1 KGHSH and CDR2 LQKENI. The TCR was taken from a human donor with sarcoidosis (Löfgren's syndrome or another form), or a control subject (not recorded which). This rearrangement joins TRBV18 to TRBJ2-7; 9 nucleotides agree with TRBD1. Sequencing was carried out using CD4+ T cells from bronchoalveolar lavage. The CDR3 region is CASSRDRDYEQYF. Here the CDR3 DNA reads TGTGCCAGCTCGAGGGACAGGGACTACGAGCAGTACTTC.